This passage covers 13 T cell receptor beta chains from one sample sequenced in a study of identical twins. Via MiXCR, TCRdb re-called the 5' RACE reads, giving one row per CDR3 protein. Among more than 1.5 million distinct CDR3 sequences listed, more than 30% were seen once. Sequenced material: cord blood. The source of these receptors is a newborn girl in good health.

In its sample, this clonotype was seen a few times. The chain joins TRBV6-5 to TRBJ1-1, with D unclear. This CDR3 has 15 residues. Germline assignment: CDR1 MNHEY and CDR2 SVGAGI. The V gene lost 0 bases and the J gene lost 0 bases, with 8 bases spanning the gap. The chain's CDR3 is CASSYSIRVNTEAFF. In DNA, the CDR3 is TGTGCCAGCAGTTACTCGATTAGGGTGAACACTGAAGCTTTCTTT.

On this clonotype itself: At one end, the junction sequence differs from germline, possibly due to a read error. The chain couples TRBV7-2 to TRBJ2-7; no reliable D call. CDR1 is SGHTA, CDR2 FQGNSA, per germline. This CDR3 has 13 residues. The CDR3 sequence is CASSLDHSYGQYF. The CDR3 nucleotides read TGTGCCAGCAGCTTAGACCACTCCTACGGGCAGTACTTC.

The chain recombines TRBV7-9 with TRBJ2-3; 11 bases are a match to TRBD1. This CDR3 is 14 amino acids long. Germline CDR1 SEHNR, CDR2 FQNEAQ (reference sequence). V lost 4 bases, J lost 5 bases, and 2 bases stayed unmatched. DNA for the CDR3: TGTGCCAGCAGCTGGGACAGGGGGATAGATACGCAGTATTTT. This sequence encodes CASSWDRGIDTQYF.

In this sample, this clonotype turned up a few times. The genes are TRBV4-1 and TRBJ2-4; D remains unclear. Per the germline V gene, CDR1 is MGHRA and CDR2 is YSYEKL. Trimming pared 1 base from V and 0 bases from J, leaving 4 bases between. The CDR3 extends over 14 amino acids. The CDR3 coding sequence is TGCGCCAGCAGCCAAGGTGAAGCCAAAAACATTCAGTACTTC. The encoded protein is CASSQGEAKNIQYF.

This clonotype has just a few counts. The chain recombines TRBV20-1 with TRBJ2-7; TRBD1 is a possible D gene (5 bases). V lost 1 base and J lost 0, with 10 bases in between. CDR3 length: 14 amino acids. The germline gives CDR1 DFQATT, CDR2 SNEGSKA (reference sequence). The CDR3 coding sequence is TGCAGTGCTAGAGTAGGGGCCCTCTCCTACGAGCAGTACTTC. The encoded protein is CSARVGALSYEQYF.

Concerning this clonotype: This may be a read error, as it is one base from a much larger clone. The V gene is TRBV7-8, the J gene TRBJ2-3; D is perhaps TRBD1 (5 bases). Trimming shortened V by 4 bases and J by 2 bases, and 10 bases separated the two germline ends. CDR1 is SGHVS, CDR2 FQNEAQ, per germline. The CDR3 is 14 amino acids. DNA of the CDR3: TGTGCCAGCAGCTCCAGGGTGCCCACAGATACGCAGTATTTT. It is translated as CASSSRVPTDTQYF.

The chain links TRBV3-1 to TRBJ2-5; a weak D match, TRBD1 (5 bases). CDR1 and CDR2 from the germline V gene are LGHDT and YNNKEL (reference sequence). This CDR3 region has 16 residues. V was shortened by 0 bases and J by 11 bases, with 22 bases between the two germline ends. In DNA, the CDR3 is TGTGCCAGCAGCCAAGATAGGGCAGGGAATCATAATGAGCAGTACTTC. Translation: CASSQDRAGNHNEQYF.

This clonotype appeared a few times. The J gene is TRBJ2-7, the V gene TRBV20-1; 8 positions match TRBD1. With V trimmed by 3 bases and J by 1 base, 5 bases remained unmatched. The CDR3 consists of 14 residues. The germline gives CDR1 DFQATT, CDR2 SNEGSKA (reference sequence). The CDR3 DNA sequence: TGCAGTGCTAGCCGAGACAGGGGATCCTACGAGCAGTACTTC. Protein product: CSASRDRGSYEQYF.

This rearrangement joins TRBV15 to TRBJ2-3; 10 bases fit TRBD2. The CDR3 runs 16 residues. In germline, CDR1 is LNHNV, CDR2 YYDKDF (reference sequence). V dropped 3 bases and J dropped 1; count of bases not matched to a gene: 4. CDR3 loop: CATSSPGTSGTDTQYF. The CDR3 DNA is TGTGCCACCAGCAGCCCCGGGACTAGCGGCACAGATACGCAGTATTTT.

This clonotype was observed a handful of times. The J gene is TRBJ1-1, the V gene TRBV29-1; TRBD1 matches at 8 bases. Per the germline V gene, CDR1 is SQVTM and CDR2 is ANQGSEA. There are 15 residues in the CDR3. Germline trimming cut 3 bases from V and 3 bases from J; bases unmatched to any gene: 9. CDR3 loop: CSVDSWTGRDTEAFF. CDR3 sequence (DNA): TGCAGCGTTGATTCCTGGACAGGGAGGGACACTGAAGCTTTCTTT. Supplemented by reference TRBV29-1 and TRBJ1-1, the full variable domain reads SAVISQKPSRDICQRGTSLTIQCQVDSQVTMMFWYRQQPGQSLTLIATANQGSEATYESGFVIDKFPISRPNLTFSTLTVSNMSPEDSSIYLCSVDSWTGRDTEAFFGQGTRLTVV.

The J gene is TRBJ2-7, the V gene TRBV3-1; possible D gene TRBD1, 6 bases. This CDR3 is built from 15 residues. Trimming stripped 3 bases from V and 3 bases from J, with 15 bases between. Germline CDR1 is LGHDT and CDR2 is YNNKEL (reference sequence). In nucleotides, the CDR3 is TGTGCCAGCAGCCAGAAGGACAGCCCACTCTACGAGCAGTACTTC. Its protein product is CASSQKDSPLYEQYF.

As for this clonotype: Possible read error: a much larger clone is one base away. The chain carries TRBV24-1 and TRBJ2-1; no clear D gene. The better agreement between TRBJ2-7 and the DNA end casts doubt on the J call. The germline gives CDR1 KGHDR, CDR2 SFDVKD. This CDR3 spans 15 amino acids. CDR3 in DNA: TGTGCCACCAGTAACGGGCACAGCTCCTACAATGAGCAGTACTTC. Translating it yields CATSNGHSSYNEQYF.

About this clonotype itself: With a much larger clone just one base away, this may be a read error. The CDR3 spells CSGVGTATLLTRYF. As DNA, the CDR3 is TGCAGCGGTGTTGGCACGGCGACATTACTCACGCGGTATTTT. This chain uses TRBV29-1 with TRBJ2-3, with D hard to call. Per the germline V gene, CDR1 is SQVTM and CDR2 is ANQGSEA. The CDR3 length is 14 residues.